This T cell receptor beta chain was sequenced for a study of sequential checkpoint blockade in melanoma. Study-wide context: TCRβ was sequenced from DNA of 91 pretreatment tumors.

The germline CDR1 and CDR2 sequences are SGHNT and YENEEA. V lost 5 bases, J lost 0 bases, and 14 bases lay in between. This CDR3 has 16 amino acids. In this sample, this clone turned up a few times. Treatment specified: randomized to nivolumab then ipilimumab (arm A) or the reverse (arm B). DNA-damaging chemotherapy had not been given to any patient beforehand. The method was immunoSEQ multiplex PCR; TCRdb's version includes in-frame clones alone and lacks a portion of them. Of 8,000 to 10,000 clones listed, under 25% are singletons. The clonotype comes from a human donor with melanoma. Sequenced here: tumor tissue (inferred from file names), sampled from a patient given nivolumab and ipilimumab in sequence. J is TRBJ1-3 and V is TRBV11-3; D perhaps matches TRBD1 (5 bases). The CDR3 region is CASSRDPINSGNTIYF. The DNA for the CDR3 is TGTGCCAGCAGCCGGGACCCTATTAACTCTGGAAACACCATATATTTT.